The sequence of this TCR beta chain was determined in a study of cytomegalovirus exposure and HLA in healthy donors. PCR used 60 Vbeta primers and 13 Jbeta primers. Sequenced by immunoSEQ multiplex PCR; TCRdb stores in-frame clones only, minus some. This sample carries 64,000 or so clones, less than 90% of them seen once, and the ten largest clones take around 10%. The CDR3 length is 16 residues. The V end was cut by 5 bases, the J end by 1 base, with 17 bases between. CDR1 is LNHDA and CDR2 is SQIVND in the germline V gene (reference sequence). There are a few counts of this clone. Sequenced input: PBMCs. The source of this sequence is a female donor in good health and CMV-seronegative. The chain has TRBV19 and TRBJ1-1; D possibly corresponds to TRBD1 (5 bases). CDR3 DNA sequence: TGTGCCAGTAGTCCGGGGGAGGGTTTCACGAACACTGAAGCTTTCTTT. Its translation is CASSPGEGFTNTEAFF.